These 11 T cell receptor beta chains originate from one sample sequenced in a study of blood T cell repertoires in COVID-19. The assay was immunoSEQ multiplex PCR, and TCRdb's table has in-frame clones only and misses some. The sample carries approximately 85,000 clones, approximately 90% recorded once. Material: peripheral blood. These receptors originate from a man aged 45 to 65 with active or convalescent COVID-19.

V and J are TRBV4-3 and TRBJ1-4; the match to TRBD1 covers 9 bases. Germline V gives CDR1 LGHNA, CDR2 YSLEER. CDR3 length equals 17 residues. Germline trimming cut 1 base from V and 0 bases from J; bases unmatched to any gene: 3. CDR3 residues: CASSQATGGTTNEKLFF. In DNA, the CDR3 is TGCGCCAGCAGCCAAGCAACAGGGGGCACAACTAATGAAAAACTGTTTTTT.

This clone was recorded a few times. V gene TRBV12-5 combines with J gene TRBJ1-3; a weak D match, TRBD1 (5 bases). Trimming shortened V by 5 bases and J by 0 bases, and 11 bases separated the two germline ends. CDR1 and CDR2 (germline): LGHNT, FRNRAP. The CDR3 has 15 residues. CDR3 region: CASGMTVSSGNTIYF. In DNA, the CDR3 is TGTGCTAGTGGTATGACAGTGAGCTCTGGAAACACCATATATTTT.

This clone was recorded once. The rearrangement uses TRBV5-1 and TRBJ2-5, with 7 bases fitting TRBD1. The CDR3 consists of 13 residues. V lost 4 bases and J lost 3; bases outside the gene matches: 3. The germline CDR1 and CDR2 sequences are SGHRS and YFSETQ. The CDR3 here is CASSRDSKETQYF. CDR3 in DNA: TGCGCCAGCAGCCGGGACAGCAAAGAGACCCAGTACTTC.

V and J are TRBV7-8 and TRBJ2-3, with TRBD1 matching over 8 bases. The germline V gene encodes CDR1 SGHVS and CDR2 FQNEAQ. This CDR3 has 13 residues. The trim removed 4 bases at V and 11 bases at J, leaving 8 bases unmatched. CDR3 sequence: CASSSTTGVGQYF. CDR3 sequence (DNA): TGTGCCAGCAGCTCGACGACAGGGGTTGGGCAGTATTTT.

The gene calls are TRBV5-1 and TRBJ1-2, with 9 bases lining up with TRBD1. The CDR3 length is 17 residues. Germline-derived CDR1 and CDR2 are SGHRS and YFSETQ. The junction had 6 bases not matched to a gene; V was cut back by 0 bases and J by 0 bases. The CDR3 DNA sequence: TGCGCCAGCAGCTTGGTAGGACAGGGGCGAGCTAACTATGGCTACACCTTC. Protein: CASSLVGQGRANYGYTF.

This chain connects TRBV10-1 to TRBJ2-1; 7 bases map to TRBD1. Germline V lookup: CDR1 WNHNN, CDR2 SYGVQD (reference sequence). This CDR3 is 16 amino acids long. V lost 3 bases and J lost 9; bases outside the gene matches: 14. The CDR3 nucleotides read TGCGCCAGCAGTGACACTACCTATATACAGGGGTTTGAGCAGTTCTTC. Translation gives CASSDTTYIQGFEQFF.

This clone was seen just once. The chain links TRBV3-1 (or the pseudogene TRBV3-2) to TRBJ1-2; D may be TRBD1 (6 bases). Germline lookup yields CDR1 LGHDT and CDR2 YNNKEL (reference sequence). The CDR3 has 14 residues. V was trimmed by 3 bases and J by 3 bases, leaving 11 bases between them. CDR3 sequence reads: CASSHRGGDYGYTF. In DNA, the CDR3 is TGTGCCAGCAGCCACAGGGGAGGGGACTATGGCTACACCTTC.

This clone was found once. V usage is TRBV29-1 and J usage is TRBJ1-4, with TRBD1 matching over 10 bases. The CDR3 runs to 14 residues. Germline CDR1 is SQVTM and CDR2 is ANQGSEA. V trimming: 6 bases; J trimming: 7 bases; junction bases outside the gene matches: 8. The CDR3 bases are TGCAGCGTCTGCCGGAGGGACAGGGGTGAAAAACTGTTTTTT. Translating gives CSVCRRDRGEKLFF.

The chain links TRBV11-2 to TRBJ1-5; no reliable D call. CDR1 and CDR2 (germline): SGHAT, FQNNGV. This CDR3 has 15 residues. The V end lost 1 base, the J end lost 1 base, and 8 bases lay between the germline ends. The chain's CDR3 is CASSLGVASNQPQHF. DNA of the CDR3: TGTGCCAGCAGCTTAGGGGTAGCCAGCAATCAGCCCCAGCATTTT. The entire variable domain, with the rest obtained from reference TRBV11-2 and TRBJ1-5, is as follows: EAGVAQSPRYKIIEKRQSVAFWCNPISGHATLYWYQQILGQGPKLLIQFQNNGVVDDSQLPKDRFSAERLKGVDSTLKIQPAKLEDSAVYLCASSLGVASNQPQHFGDGTRLSIL.

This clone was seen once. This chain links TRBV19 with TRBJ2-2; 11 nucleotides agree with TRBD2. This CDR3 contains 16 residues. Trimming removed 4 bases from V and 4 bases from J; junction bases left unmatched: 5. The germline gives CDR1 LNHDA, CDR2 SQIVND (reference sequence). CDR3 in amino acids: CASSTTSGGLTGELFF. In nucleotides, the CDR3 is TGTGCCAGTAGTACCACTAGCGGGGGCCTCACCGGGGAGCTGTTTTTT.

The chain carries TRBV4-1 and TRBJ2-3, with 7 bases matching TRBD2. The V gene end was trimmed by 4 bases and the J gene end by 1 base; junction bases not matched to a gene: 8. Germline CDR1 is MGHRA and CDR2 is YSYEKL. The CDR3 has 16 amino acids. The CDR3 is CASSLEGGSGTDTQYF. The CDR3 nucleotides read TGCGCCAGCAGCCTAGAGGGAGGGAGCGGCACAGATACGCAGTATTTT.